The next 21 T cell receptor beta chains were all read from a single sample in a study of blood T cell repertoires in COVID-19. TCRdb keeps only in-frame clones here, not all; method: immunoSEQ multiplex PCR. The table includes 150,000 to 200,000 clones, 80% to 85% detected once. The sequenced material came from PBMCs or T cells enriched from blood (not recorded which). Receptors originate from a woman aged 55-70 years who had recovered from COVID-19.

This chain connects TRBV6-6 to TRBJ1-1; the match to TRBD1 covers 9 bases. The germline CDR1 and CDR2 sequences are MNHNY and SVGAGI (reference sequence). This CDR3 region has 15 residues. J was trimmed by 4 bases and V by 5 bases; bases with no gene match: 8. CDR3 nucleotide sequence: TGTGCCAGCAGTCGCCCGCGGGACAGGGCCACTGAAGCTTTCTTT. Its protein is CASSRPRDRATEAFF.

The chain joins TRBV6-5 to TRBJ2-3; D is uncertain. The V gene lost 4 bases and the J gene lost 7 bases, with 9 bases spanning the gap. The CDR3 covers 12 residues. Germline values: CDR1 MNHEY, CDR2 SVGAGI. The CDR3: CASSSLANTQYF. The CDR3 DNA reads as TGTGCCAGCAGTTCCCTTGCGAATACGCAGTATTTT.

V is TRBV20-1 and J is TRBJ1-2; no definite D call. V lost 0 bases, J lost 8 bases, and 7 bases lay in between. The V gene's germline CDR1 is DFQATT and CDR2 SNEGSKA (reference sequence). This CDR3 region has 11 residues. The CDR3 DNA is TGCAGTGCTAGAGAAGCGTTCGGCTACACCTTC. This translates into CSAREAFGYTF.

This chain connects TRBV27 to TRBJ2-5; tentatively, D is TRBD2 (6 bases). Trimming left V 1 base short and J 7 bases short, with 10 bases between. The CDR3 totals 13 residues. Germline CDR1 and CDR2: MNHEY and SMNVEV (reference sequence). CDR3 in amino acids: CASSLFNGGTQYF. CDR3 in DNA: TGTGCCAGCAGTTTATTTAACGGGGGGACCCAGTACTTC.

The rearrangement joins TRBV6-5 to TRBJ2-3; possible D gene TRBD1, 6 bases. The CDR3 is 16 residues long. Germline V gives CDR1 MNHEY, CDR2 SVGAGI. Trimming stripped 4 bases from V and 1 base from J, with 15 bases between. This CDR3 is CASSFDRTGRTDTQYF. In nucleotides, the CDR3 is TGTGCCAGCAGTTTTGACAGGACCGGCCGCACAGATACGCAGTATTTT.

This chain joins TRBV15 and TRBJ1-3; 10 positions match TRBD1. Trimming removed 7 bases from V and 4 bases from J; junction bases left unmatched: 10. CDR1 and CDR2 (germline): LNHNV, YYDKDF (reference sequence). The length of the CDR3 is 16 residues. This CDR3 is CATMGSGTGVGNTIYF. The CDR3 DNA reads TGTGCCACCATGGGGAGCGGGACAGGGGTCGGAAACACCATATATTTT.

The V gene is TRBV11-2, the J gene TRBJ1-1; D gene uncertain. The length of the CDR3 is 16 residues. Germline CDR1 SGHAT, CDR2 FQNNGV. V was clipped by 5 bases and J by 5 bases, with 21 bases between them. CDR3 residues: CASSLNLFAGPTEAFF. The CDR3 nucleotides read TGTGCCAGCAGCCTCAACTTATTCGCAGGTCCTACTGAAGCTTTCTTT.

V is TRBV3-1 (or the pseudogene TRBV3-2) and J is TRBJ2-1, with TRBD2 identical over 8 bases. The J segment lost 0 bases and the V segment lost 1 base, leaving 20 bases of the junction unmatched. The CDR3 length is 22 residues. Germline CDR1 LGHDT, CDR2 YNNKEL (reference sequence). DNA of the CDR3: TGTGCCAGCAGCCAAGGAAGGTTGGTAGCGGGGCCTAACTTCCCCTCCTACAATGAGCAGTTCTTC. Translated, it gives CASSQGRLVAGPNFPSYNEQFF.

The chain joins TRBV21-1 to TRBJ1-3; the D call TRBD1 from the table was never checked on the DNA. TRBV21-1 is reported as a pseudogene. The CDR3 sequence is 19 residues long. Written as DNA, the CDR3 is TGTGCCAGCAGCAAAGATTGGTGGGACAGGGGACTCTCTGGAAACACCATATATTTT. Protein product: CASSKDWWDRGLSGNTIYF.

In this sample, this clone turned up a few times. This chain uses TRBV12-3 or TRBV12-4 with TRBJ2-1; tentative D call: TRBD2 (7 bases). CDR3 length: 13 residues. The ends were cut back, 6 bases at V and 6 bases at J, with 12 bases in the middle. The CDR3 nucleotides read TGTGCCAGCAGCCGGGGGGCGGTCAATGAGCAGTTCTTC. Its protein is CASSRGAVNEQFF.

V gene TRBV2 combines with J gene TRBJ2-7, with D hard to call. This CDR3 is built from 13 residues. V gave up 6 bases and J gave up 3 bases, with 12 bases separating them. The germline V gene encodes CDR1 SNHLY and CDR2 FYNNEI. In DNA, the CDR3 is TGTGCCAGCAGAGCTAGACTGTTCTACGAGCAGTACTTC. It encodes CASRARLFYEQYF.

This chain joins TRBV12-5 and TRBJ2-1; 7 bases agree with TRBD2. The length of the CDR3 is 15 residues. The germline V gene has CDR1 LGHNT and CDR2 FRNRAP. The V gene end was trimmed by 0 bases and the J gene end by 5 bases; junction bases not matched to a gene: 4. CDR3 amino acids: CASGLVGGNHNEQFF. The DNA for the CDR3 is TGTGCTAGTGGTTTGGTCGGGGGGAACCACAATGAGCAGTTCTTC.

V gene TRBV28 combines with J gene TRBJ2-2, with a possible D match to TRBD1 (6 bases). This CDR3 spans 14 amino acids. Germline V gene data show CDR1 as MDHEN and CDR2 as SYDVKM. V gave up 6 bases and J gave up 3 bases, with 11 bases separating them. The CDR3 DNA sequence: TGTGCCAGCAGGACCTGGACAGACACCGGGGAGCTGTTTTTT. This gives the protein CASRTWTDTGELFF.

The CDR3 DNA sequence: TGTGCTAGTGGTGCACAGGGCAACACTGAAGCTTTCTTT. Translation: CASGAQGNTEAFF. The J gene is TRBJ1-1, the V gene TRBV12-5; TRBD1 might be the D (6 bases). V gave up 5 bases and J gave up 2 bases, with 9 bases separating them. The CDR3 sequence is 13 residues long. Germline-derived CDR1 and CDR2 are LGHNT and FRNRAP.

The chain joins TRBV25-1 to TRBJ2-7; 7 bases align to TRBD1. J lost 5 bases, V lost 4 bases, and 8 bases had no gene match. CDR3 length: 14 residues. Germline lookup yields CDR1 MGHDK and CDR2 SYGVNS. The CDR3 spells CASSGRGGIDEQYF. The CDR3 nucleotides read TGTGCCAGCAGTGGACGAGGGGGCATCGACGAGCAGTACTTC.

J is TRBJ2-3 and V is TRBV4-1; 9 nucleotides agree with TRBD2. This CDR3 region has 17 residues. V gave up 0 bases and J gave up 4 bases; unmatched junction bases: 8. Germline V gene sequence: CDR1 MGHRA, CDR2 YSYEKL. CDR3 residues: CASSQDAAPSGADTQYF. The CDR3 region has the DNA TGCGCCAGCAGCCAAGATGCGGCGCCTAGCGGGGCAGATACGCAGTATTTT.

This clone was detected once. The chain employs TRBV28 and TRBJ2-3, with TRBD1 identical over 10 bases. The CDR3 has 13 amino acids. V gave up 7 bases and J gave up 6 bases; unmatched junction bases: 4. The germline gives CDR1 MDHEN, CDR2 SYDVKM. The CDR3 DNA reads TGTGCCAGCAAGACAGGGGGCGAGGATACGCAGTATTTT. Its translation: CASKTGGEDTQYF. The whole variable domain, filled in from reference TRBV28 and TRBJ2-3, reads DVKVTQSSRYLVKRTGEKVFLECVQDMDHENMFWYRQDPGLGLRLIYFSYDVKMKEKGDIPEGYSVSREKKERFSLILESASTNQTSMYLCASKTGGEDTQYFGPGTRLTVL.

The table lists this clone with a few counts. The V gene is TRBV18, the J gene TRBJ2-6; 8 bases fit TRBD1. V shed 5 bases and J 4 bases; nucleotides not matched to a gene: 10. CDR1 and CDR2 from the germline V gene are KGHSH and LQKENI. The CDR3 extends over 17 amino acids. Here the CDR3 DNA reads TGTGCCAGCTCATCGGCGACAGGGGCGCGAGGGGCCAACGTCCTGACTTTC. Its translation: CASSSATGARGANVLTF.

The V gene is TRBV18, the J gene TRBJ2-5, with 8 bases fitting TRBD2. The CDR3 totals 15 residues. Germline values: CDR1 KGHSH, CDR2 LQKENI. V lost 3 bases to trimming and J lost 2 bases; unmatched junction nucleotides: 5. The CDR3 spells CASSPVAGGQETQYF. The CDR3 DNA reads TGTGCCAGCTCACCGGTGGCGGGGGGTCAAGAGACCCAGTACTTC.

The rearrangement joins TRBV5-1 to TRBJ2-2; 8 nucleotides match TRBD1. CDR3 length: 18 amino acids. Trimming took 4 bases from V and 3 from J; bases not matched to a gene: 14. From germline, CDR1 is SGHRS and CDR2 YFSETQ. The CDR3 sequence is CASSVGRRQGAYTGELFF. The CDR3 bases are TGCGCCAGCAGCGTTGGGAGAAGGCAGGGGGCCTACACCGGGGAGCTGTTTTTT. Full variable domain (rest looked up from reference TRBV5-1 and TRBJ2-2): KAGVTQTPRYLIKTRGQQVTLSCSPISGHRSVSWYQQTPGQGLQFLFEYFSETQRNKGNFPGRFSGRQFSNSRSEMNVSTLELGDSALYLCASSVGRRQGAYTGELFFGEGSRLTVL.

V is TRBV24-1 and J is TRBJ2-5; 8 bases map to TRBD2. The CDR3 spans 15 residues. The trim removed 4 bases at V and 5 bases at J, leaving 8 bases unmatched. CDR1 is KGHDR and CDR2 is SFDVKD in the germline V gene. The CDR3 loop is CATSDPAGAGETQYF. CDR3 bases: TGTGCCACCAGTGACCCAGCGGGGGCGGGGGAGACCCAGTACTTC.